The 27 T cell receptor beta chains reported below all come from one sample, sequenced in a study of shared clonotypes between healthy human individuals (dated by TCRdb to 2018 to 2021). For the CD8 naive samples, CD45RO-negative cells were positively selected for CCR7, yielding a CD45RA+CCR7+ population from which TemRA cells were excluded. The receptor library was made with the immunoSEQ multiplex PCR assay. In its TCRdb copy, this immuneACCESS table keeps in-frame sequences only and misses some clones. Where compared with another copy, unresolved V genes explain less than half of these, and the others have no known cause. A total of hundreds of thousands of clones appear in this sample, around 93% of them only once. About 25% of the sample lies in the top ten. Sequenced sample: naive CD8+ T cells sorted from blood. The meaning of the sample's cell subset or site label: CD45RA+CCR7+. All receptors come from a man aged 30 to 39 in good health.

The chain has TRBV7-6 and TRBJ2-5; D remains unclear. Per the germline V gene, CDR1 is SGHVS and CDR2 is FNYEAQ. This CDR3 spans 16 amino acids. V was clipped by 1 base and J by 5 bases, with 17 bases between them. The CDR3 DNA is TGTGCCAGCAGCTTAGAACGGGCCCGGGCTGGGGAGACCCAGTACTTC. This encodes CASSLERARAGETQYF.

The sample holds one count of this clone. The chain couples TRBV6-5 to TRBJ1-4; perhaps TRBD1 as D (5 bases). V was shortened by 0 bases and J by 7 bases, with 12 bases between the two germline ends. This CDR3 comprises 15 residues. CDR1 is MNHEY, CDR2 SVGAGI, per germline. The CDR3 protein is CASSYSLGGAEKLFF. CDR3 sequence (DNA): TGTGCCAGCAGTTACTCTTTGGGAGGGGCTGAAAAACTGTTTTTT.

Only one count was recorded for this clone. Here the CDR3 DNA reads TGTGCCAGCAGCGCCCGACAGGGACAAGGCGAGCAGTACTTC. This gives the protein CASSARQGQGEQYF. The chain links TRBV7-9 to TRBJ2-7; 7 bases are shared with TRBD1. The trim removed 5 bases at V and 6 bases at J, leaving 10 bases unmatched. There are 14 residues in the CDR3. Looked up from germline, CDR1 is SEHNR and CDR2 is FQNEAQ (reference sequence). The full variable domain, with the rest looked up from reference TRBV7-9 and TRBJ2-7, is DTGVSQNPRHKITKRGQNVTFRCDPISEHNRLYWYRQTLGQGPEFLTYFQNEAQLEKSRLLSDRFSAERPKGSFSTLEIQRTEQGDSAMYLCASSARQGQGEQYFGPGTRLTVT.

This clone was detected once. The chain links TRBV25-1 to TRBJ2-1; no firm D call. CDR3 size: 16 residues. V lost 5 bases to trimming and J lost 1 base, with 15 bases between them. Per the germline V gene, CDR1 is MGHDK and CDR2 is SYGVNS. DNA of the CDR3: TGTGCCAGCAGTCCAACCGGCCACTATTCCTACAATGAGCAGTTCTTC. Its translation: CASSPTGHYSYNEQFF.

The chain couples TRBV10-3 to TRBJ1-1; 7 nucleotides agree with TRBD1. Germline CDR1 reads ENHRY; CDR2 reads SYGVKD. The CDR3 is made up of 17 amino acids. The V segment lost 6 bases and the J segment 0 bases; nucleotides outside the gene matches: 13. The CDR3 DNA reads as TGTGCCATCAGACCGGACAAGGGACAGACATTGAACACTGAAGCTTTCTTT. This sequence encodes CAIRPDKGQTLNTEAFF.

The chain has TRBV5-8 and TRBJ2-7; either TRBD1 or TRBD2 may supply D (5 bases each). In germline, CDR1 is SGHTS, CDR2 YDEGEE. Trimming took 2 bases from V and 3 from J, leaving 15 bases between them. This CDR3 has 15 amino acids. CDR3: CASSFAGTGNYEQYF. The CDR3 nucleotides read TGTGCCAGCAGCTTCGCAGGGACGGGAAACTACGAGCAGTACTTC. The whole variable domain, filled in from reference TRBV5-8 and TRBJ2-7, reads EAGVTQSPTHLIKTRGQQATLRCSPISGHTSVYWYQQALGLGLQFLLWYDEGEERNRGNFPPRFSGRQFPNYSSELNVNALELEDSALYLCASSFAGTGNYEQYFGPGTRLTVT.

The V and J genes are TRBV11-2 and TRBJ2-1, with a tentative D call TRBD2 (6 bases). Germline V lookup: CDR1 SGHAT, CDR2 FQNNGV. This CDR3 has 14 amino acids. V was trimmed by 6 bases and J by 10 bases, leaving 19 bases between them. CDR3 coding DNA: TGTGCCAGCAGGCCGCCGGGAGTGGGTAGAGAGCAGTTCTTC. Its translation: CASRPPGVGREQFF.

The rearrangement links TRBV5-4 to TRBJ2-2; D possibly corresponds to TRBD1 (6 bases). Germline lookup yields CDR1 SGHNT and CDR2 YYREEE (reference sequence). V was pared by 6 bases and J by 2 bases, with 20 bases between. There are 17 residues in the CDR3. The CDR3 DNA is TGTGCCAGCATCCCCAACCCCGGGACAAGTAACACCGGGGAGCTGTTTTTT. Residues: CASIPNPGTSNTGELFF. The entire variable domain, with the rest obtained from reference TRBV5-4 and TRBJ2-2, is as follows: ETGVTQSPTHLIKTRGQQVTLRCSSQSGHNTVSWYQQALGQGPQFIFQYYREEENGRGNFPPRFSGLQFPNYSSELNVNALELDDSALYLCASIPNPGTSNTGELFFGEGSRLTVL.

The V and J genes are TRBV14 and TRBJ2-3; D is possibly TRBD1 (5 bases). V lost 0 bases, J lost 2 bases, and 9 bases lay in between. CDR1 and CDR2 (germline): SGHDN, FVKESK. This CDR3 is 15 amino acids long. CDR3 residues: CASSQERQPTDTQYF. CDR3 coding DNA: TGTGCCAGCAGCCAAGAGCGACAGCCCACAGATACGCAGTATTTT.

The gene calls are TRBV4-1 and TRBJ2-1; 8 positions agree with TRBD1. This CDR3 contains 15 residues. From germline, CDR1 is MGHRA and CDR2 YSYEKL. V gave up 4 bases and J gave up 5 bases; unmatched junction bases: 7. DNA of the CDR3: TGCGCCAGCAGCCCTCAATCGGACAGGGACAATGAGCAGTTCTTC. It is translated as CASSPQSDRDNEQFF.

The V gene is TRBV11-2, the J gene TRBJ2-1; D ambiguous. The V gene's germline CDR1 is SGHAT and CDR2 FQNNGV. The CDR3 totals 13 residues. The V end was cut by 5 bases, the J end by 5 bases, with 10 bases between. The DNA for the CDR3 is TGTGCCAGCAGCCCTGGGATTAACAATGAGCAGTTCTTC. Protein sequence: CASSPGINNEQFF.

This sequence joins TRBV5-1 and TRBJ2-7; 10 positions match TRBD2. The CDR3 spans 15 residues. The junction had 7 bases not matched to a gene; V was cut back by 2 bases and J by 5 bases. CDR1 and CDR2 (germline): SGHRS, YFSETQ. CDR3 in amino acids: CASSFFSGRADEQYF. CDR3 nucleotides: TGCGCCAGCAGCTTTTTCAGCGGGAGGGCCGACGAGCAGTACTTC.

The rearrangement uses TRBV29-1 and TRBJ2-3; 9 nucleotides match TRBD1. This CDR3 is 19 amino acids long. Germline CDR1 SQVTM, CDR2 ANQGSEA. Trimming removed 0 bases from V and 5 bases from J; junction bases left unmatched: 18. In nucleotides, the CDR3 is TGCAGCGTTGAAGAGGCGTTTTTTGGGACAGGGATTTCAAAAGATACGCAGTATTTT. Its translation: CSVEEAFFGTGISKDTQYF.

Comment on this clone: This sample also contains other DNA sequences that code for the same CDR3. J is TRBJ2-1 and V is TRBV9; 11 positions agree with TRBD2. The CDR3 length is 16 residues. Germline trimming cut 3 bases from V and 3 bases from J; bases unmatched to any gene: 5. Germline V lookup: CDR1 SGDLS, CDR2 YYNGEE. The CDR3 coding sequence is TGTGCCAGCAGCGGATTAGCGGGAGGGTTCTACAATGAGCAGTTCTTC. Its translation: CASSGLAGGFYNEQFF.

The rearrangement joins TRBV29-1 to TRBJ1-1; D gene ambiguous. The CDR3 runs 14 residues. Per the germline V gene, CDR1 is SQVTM and CDR2 is ANQGSEA. Trimming cost V 0 bases and J 6 bases, with 14 bases left between them. The CDR3 DNA reads as TGCAGCGTTGAAGATCGGTCGGGTAAATCTGAAGCTTTCTTT. This codes for CSVEDRSGKSEAFF.

V usage is TRBV6-5 and J usage is TRBJ2-3; 8 nucleotides line up with TRBD2. Germline CDR1 reads MNHEY; CDR2 reads SVGAGI. This CDR3 is 16 amino acids long. V shed 2 bases, J shed 1 base, and the junction held 5 bases outside the gene matches. The CDR3 region has the DNA TGTGCCAGCAGTTACATAGGACTAGCAGGCACAGATACGCAGTATTTT. Translation gives CASSYIGLAGTDTQYF.

The rearrangement links TRBV7-9 to TRBJ2-1; D remains ambiguous. The germline CDR1 and CDR2 sequences are SEHNR and FQNEAQ (reference sequence). This CDR3 has 16 amino acids. V shed 5 bases and J shed 5 bases, with 19 bases lying between them. CDR3 nucleotide sequence: TGTGCCAGCAGCCGCAGGAAGGACCAATATAACAATGAGCAGTTCTTC. It specifies CASSRRKDQYNNEQFF.

Concerning this clone: The same CDR3 also results from other DNA sequences found in this sample. The J gene is TRBJ2-7, the V gene TRBV27, with 9 bases fitting TRBD1. The ends lost 3 bases at V and 3 bases at J; junction bases unmatched: 6. The CDR3 runs to 15 residues. The V gene's germline CDR1 is MNHEY and CDR2 SMNVEV (reference sequence). The CDR3 is CASSLVGQGFYEQYF. CDR3 nucleotides: TGTGCCAGCAGTTTGGTGGGACAGGGATTCTACGAGCAGTACTTC.

The chain employs TRBV29-1 and TRBJ1-2, with no clear D. The germline gives CDR1 SQVTM, CDR2 ANQGSEA. Trimming took off 7 bases at V and 1 base at J, with 10 bases between the two ends. This CDR3 region has 12 residues. CDR3 sequence: CSGVGDNYGYTF. The DNA for the CDR3 is TGCAGCGGTGTCGGGGATAACTATGGCTACACCTTC.

V and J are TRBV7-9 and TRBJ2-4; the match to TRBD2 covers 13 bases. CDR1 is SEHNR, CDR2 FQNEAQ, per germline (reference sequence). The junction had 7 bases not matched to a gene; V was cut back by 4 bases and J by 7 bases. CDR3 length: 16 amino acids. CDR3 in amino acids: CASSSGLAGVGNIQYF. The DNA for the CDR3 is TGTGCCAGCAGCTCCGGACTAGCGGGAGTCGGGAACATTCAGTACTTC. The full variable domain, rest sourced from reference TRBV7-9 and TRBJ2-4, is DTGVSQNPRHKITKRGQNVTFRCDPISEHNRLYWYRQTLGQGPEFLTYFQNEAQLEKSRLLSDRFSAERPKGSFSTLEIQRTEQGDSAMYLCASSSGLAGVGNIQYFGAGTRLSVL.

V gene TRBV28 combines with J gene TRBJ2-7; D could derive from TRBD1 or TRBD2 (6 bases each). This CDR3 is built from 14 residues. V was pared by 3 bases and J by 4 bases, with 13 bases between. Germline V lookup: CDR1 MDHEN, CDR2 SYDVKM. The CDR3 DNA reads TGTGCCAGCAGTTTGTTAGGGGGGTCGTACGAGCAGTACTTC. Protein: CASSLLGGSYEQYF. Using reference TRBV28 and TRBJ2-7 for the parts outside the CDR3, the full variable domain is DVKVTQSSRYLVKRTGEKVFLECVQDMDHENMFWYRQDPGLGLRLIYFSYDVKMKEKGDIPEGYSVSREKKERFSLILESASTNQTSMYLCASSLLGGSYEQYFGPGTRLTVT.

The V gene is TRBV6-6, the J gene TRBJ1-2, with D possibly matching TRBD1 (5 bases). Germline lookup yields CDR1 MNHNY and CDR2 SVGAGI (reference sequence). Deletions cut 2 bases from V and 2 bases from J, with 9 bases between. CDR3 size: 14 residues. The CDR3: CASSYAGANYGYTF. DNA of the CDR3: TGTGCCAGCAGTTACGCCGGGGCAAACTATGGCTACACCTTC.

The V and J genes are TRBV28 and TRBJ2-7, with TRBD1 matching 7 bases. Germline CDR1 is MDHEN and CDR2 is SYDVKM. With 5 bases clipped from V and 2 bases from J, the junction kept 9 bases outside the gene matches. The CDR3 has 15 amino acids. CDR3 sequence (DNA): TGTGCCAGCAGTCCTCAGGGGGAAAATCCCTACGAGCAGTACTTC. Residues: CASSPQGENPYEQYF.

The chain couples TRBV11-2 to TRBJ2-3; 9 bases fit TRBD1. The CDR3 has 17 residues. The J segment lost 3 bases and the V segment lost 6 bases, leaving 13 bases of the junction unmatched. CDR1 and CDR2 (germline): SGHAT, FQNNGV. Here the CDR3 DNA reads TGTGCCAGCAGTTCGGTGGAGCGGACAGGGGAAACAGATACGCAGTATTTT. This translates into CASSSVERTGETDTQYF.

The chain joins TRBV7-9 to TRBJ1-4, with 10 positions matching TRBD1. There are 15 residues in the CDR3. Germline trimming cut 2 bases from V and 6 bases from J; bases unmatched to any gene: 3. Germline CDR1 and CDR2: SEHNR and FQNEAQ (reference sequence). CDR3 nucleotide sequence: TGTGCCAGCAGCTTAACCGGGACAGGGGATGAAAAACTGTTTTTT. This codes for CASSLTGTGDEKLFF.

This clone has ten or more counts. CDR3 protein: CASRRTGGGSNYGYTF. The CDR3 coding sequence is TGTGCCAGCAGGAGGACAGGGGGCGGATCTAACTATGGCTACACCTTC. The chain combines TRBV27 with TRBJ1-2, with 11 bases that match TRBD1. The CDR3 has 16 amino acids. V lost 6 bases and J lost 0; bases outside the gene matches: 6. The germline CDR1 and CDR2 sequences are MNHEY and SMNVEV (reference sequence).

V usage is TRBV27 and J usage is TRBJ2-7; no firm D call. V shed 5 bases and J shed 8 bases, with 1 base lying between them. This CDR3 is built from 8 residues. Germline assignment: CDR1 MNHEY and CDR2 SMNVEV (reference sequence). CDR3 DNA: TGTGCCAGCAGTAAGCAGTACTTC. It is translated as CASSKQYF.